These T cell receptor beta chains were read from a single sample in a study of pediatric ulcerative colitis. Using immunoSEQ multiplex PCR, the repertoire was profiled, and TCRdb retains in-frame clones only, with some absent. The repertoire includes 50,000 to 65,000 clones, 85% to 90% of them detected once, and about 3.5% sits in the top ten. The sample taken for sequencing was blood. The receptors come from a boy aged 5-17 years with severe ulcerative colitis. CDR3s include the opening cysteine and the closing phenylalanine or tryptophan. A D gene is named only where the DNA matches it firmly. Part of the rows lack a size; the others show once, few, many or a class for expanded clones.

size: NA
V: TRBV6-1
D: NA
J: TRBJ2-1
DNA: TGTGCCAGCAGTGCAGGTTTGTCGGGCACCTACAATGAGCAGTTCTTC
CDR3: CASSAGLSGTYNEQFF

size: NA
V: TRBV25-1
D: NA
J: TRBJ2-7
DNA: TGTGCCAGCAGTGAATACAGCTCCTACGAGCAGTACTTC
CDR3: CASSEYSSYEQYF

size: few
V: TRBV19
D: TRBD1
J: TRBJ1-2
DNA: TGTGCCAGTAAGGGCACAGGGGGCGCGGACTATGGCTACACCTTC
CDR3: CASKGTGGADYGYTF

size: NA
V: TRBV27
D: NA
J: TRBJ2-7
DNA: TGTGCCAGCAGCTCCAAGGACAGAACCTTGTACGAGCAGTACTTC
CDR3: CASSSKDRTLYEQYF

size: NA
V: TRBV15
D: NA
J: TRBJ2-3
DNA: TGTGCCACCAGCACCGACCAGGGGGGGGGTGGAGGCACAGATACGCAGTATTTT
CDR3: CATSTDQGGGGGTDTQYF

size: NA
V: TRBV6-5
D: TRBD1
J: TRBJ1-3
DNA: TGTGCCAGCAGTTTGTCGACAGGGATGTGGAACACCATATATTTT
CDR3: CASSLSTGMWNTIYF

size: NA
V: TRBV7-9
D: NA
J: TRBJ1-1
DNA: TGTGCCAGCCATGAAGGTCGGGGTGAAGCTTTCTTT
CDR3: CASHEGRGEAFF

size: once
V: TRBV7-2
D: NA
J: TRBJ1-3
DNA: TGTGCCAGCAGCTCCTGGACGGCGAGCTCTGGAAACACCATATATTTT
CDR3: CASSSWTASSGNTIYF

size: NA
V: TRBV6-5
D: TRBD1
J: TRBJ1-1
DNA: TGTGCCAGCAGTTACTCGCGGGACAGGGCTGGCACTGAAGCTTTCTTT
CDR3: CASSYSRDRAGTEAFF

size: NA
V: TRBV11-3
D: NA
J: TRBJ2-5
DNA: TGTGCCAGCAGCTTCGGGGGCCGACCGGGAGAGACCCAGTACTTC
CDR3: CASSFGGRPGETQYF

size: NA
V: TRBV28
D: NA
J: TRBJ1-3
DNA: TGTGCCATTGGACGGACAGGAAACACCATATATTTT
CDR3: CAIGRTGNTIYF

size: NA
V: TRBV7-6
D: TRBD2
J: TRBJ2-2
DNA: TGTGCCAGTCTTCTAGCGGGAGAGTCCGGGGAGCTGTTTTTT
CDR3: CASLLAGESGELFF

size: once
V: TRBV21-1
D: NA
J: TRBJ2-5
DNA: TGTGCCAGCAGCCCGGTGCCTAGCGGGAGCCAAGAGACCCAGTACTTC
CDR3: CASSPVPSGSQETQYF

size: NA
V: TRBV6-6
D: NA
J: TRBJ1-2
DNA: TGTGCCAGCAGTTACTCGAGATGGGACTATGGCTACACCTTC
CDR3: CASSYSRWDYGYTF

size: NA
V: TRBV10-1
D: NA
J: TRBJ2-7
DNA: TGCGCCAGCAGTTCTAGCGCTACCTACGAGCAGTACTTC
CDR3: CASSSSATYEQYF

size: NA
V: TRBV29-1
D: NA
J: TRBJ2-3
DNA: TGCAGCGCCCGGGACATCAACACAGATACGCAGTATTTT
CDR3: CSARDINTDTQYF

size: few
V: TRBV19
D: TRBD1
J: TRBJ1-5
DNA: TGTGCCAGTCGCTCCCGGACAGGGGATAGCCAGCCCCAGCATTTT
CDR3: CASRSRTGDSQPQHF

size: few
V: TRBV5-6
D: TRBD2
J: TRBJ2-2
DNA: TGTGCCAGCAGCCGAGGACTAGCGGGATCCGGGGAGCTGTTTTTT
CDR3: CASSRGLAGSGELFF

size: NA
V: TRBV7-6
D: TRBD1
J: TRBJ2-1
DNA: TGTGCCAGCAGCTTAGGGGACAGGGGTTACAATGAGCAGTTCTTC
CDR3: CASSLGDRGYNEQFF

size: NA
V: TRBV11-3
D: TRBD2
J: TRBJ2-1
DNA: TGTGCCAGCAGCTTTGGAGCGGGATTGGTTCTGAATGAGCAGTTCTTC
CDR3: CASSFGAGLVLNEQFF

size: NA
V: TRBV27
D: NA
J: TRBJ2-5
DNA: TGTGCCAGCAGTTTATCCTACAGTCAAGAGACCCAGTACTTC
CDR3: CASSLSYSQETQYF

size: NA
V: TRBV7-9
D: NA
J: TRBJ2-5
DNA: TGTGCCAGCAGCTCCGACCCTGGGGGAGACCAAGAGACCCAGTACTTC
CDR3: CASSSDPGGDQETQYF

size: NA
V: TRBV27
D: NA
J: TRBJ1-1
DNA: TGTGCCAGCAGTGCAAGAATGAACACTGAAGCTTTCTTT
CDR3: CASSARMNTEAFF

size: NA
V: TRBV5-4
D: TRBD2
J: TRBJ2-7
DNA: TGTGCCAGCAGCTTGTCCGGTCTAGCGGGCAAAACCGAGCAGTACTTC
CDR3: CASSLSGLAGKTEQYF

size: once
V: TRBV6-5
D: NA
J: TRBJ2-1
DNA: TGTGCCAGCAGTTACAGTGATAGGAGTTGGGACGAGCAGTTCTTC
CDR3: CASSYSDRSWDEQFF

size: once
V: TRBV27
D: NA
J: TRBJ2-3
DNA: TGTGCCAGCAGTTTACACTCCTTAGCGCCCCCCGACATAGATACGCAGTATTTT
CDR3: CASSLHSLAPPDIDTQYF

size: NA
V: TRBV15
D: TRBD2
J: TRBJ2-1
DNA: TGTGCCACCAGCAGAGATGAGGGGTCGGTAGCGGGAGTGAATGAGCAGTTCTTC
CDR3: CATSRDEGSVAGVNEQFF

size: NA
V: TRBV7-9
D: TRBD2
J: TRBJ2-3
DNA: TGTGCCAGCAGCACACCATTCGCGGGAGGGATCACAGATACGCAGTATTTT
CDR3: CASSTPFAGGITDTQYF

size: NA
V: TRBV2
D: TRBD1
J: TRBJ1-1
DNA: TGTGCCAGCAGTGAACCTCACCCAGGGGGAACTGAAGCTTTCTTT
CDR3: CASSEPHPGGTEAFF

size: NA
V: TRBV11-3
D: TRBD2
J: TRBJ2-3
DNA: TGTGCCAGCAGCACTCGGACTAGCGGAACCACAGATACGCAGTATTTT
CDR3: CASSTRTSGTTDTQYF

size: NA
V: TRBV6-5
D: NA
J: TRBJ2-1
DNA: TGTGCCAGCAGTCCACCCGTGGAGGGTGGAAATGAGCAGTTCTTC
CDR3: CASSPPVEGGNEQFF

size: NA
V: TRBV11-2
D: TRBD1
J: TRBJ1-2
DNA: TGTGCCAGCAGCCCAGGGACAGTCTATGGCTACACCTTC
CDR3: CASSPGTVYGYTF

size: NA
V: TRBV7-9
D: TRBD2
J: TRBJ2-5
DNA: TGTGCCAGCAGCTTAGCGAGGGCTAGCGGGGAAGAGACCCAGTACTTC
CDR3: CASSLARASGEETQYF

size: NA
V: TRBV7-7
D: NA
J: TRBJ1-3
DNA: TGTGCTAGCAGCCCCGATACCTCTGGAAACACCATATATTTT
CDR3: CASSPDTSGNTIYF

size: NA
V: TRBV19
D: NA
J: TRBJ1-4
DNA: TGTGCCAGCCCACTTACCAGGGAGGAGGAAAAACTGTTTTTT
CDR3: CASPLTREEEKLFF

size: few
V: TRBV2
D: NA
J: TRBJ2-3
DNA: TGTGCCAGCAGTGGGCGCAGCGGGACAACAGATACGCAGTATTTT
CDR3: CASSGRSGTTDTQYF

size: NA
V: TRBV27
D: NA
J: TRBJ2-7
DNA: TGTGCCAGCAGTTCGCCGCCGGCATACGAGCAGTACTTC
CDR3: CASSSPPAYEQYF

size: NA
V: TRBV11-3
D: NA
J: TRBJ1-2
DNA: TGTGCCAGCAGCTCACCCGGACAGTATAACGATGGCTACACCTTC
CDR3: CASSSPGQYNDGYTF

size: NA
V: TRBV5-4
D: NA
J: TRBJ1-1
DNA: TGTGCCAGCAGCTTGGGACAGACTGAAGCTTTCTTT
CDR3: CASSLGQTEAFF

size: NA
V: TRBV25-1
D: TRBD1
J: TRBJ2-7
DNA: TGTGCCAGCAGTGAACCCCCCGGACAGGGGCAGCGCGAGCAGTACTTC
CDR3: CASSEPPGQGQREQYF

size: NA
V: TRBV30
D: NA
J: TRBJ1-2
DNA: TGTGCCTGGAGTGTAAAGTCAGAGAAATACAATACCCTTAACTATGGCTACACCTTC
CDR3: CAWSVKSEKYNTLNYGYTF

size: few
V: TRBV7-2
D: NA
J: TRBJ2-7
DNA: TGTGCCAGCAGCTTAGTCAACGGGGTCTCCTACGAGCAGTACTTC
CDR3: CASSLVNGVSYEQYF

size: once
V: TRBV14
D: NA
J: TRBJ2-7
DNA: TGTGCCAGCAGCCAAGATTCGGTAAGGTCCTACGAGCAGTACTTC
CDR3: CASSQDSVRSYEQYF

size: NA
V: TRBV9
D: TRBD2
J: TRBJ2-7
DNA: TGTGCCAGCAGCGTAGGGGGACTAGACTACGAGCAGTACTTC
CDR3: CASSVGGLDYEQYF

size: NA
V: TRBV29-1
D: NA
J: TRBJ2-2
DNA: TGCAGCGTTCGGTATGCATCGGTTGACACCGGGGAGCTGTTTTTT
CDR3: CSVRYASVDTGELFF

size: NA
V: TRBV30
D: NA
J: TRBJ2-3
DNA: TGTGCCTGGAGTAGATCGGATACGCAGTATTTT
CDR3: CAWSRSDTQYF

size: NA
V: TRBV6-1
D: NA
J: TRBJ2-5
DNA: TGTGCCAGCAGTGGACGCTCTATTTCGAGCAGGTCTAGTAGGGAGACCCAGTACTTC
CDR3: CASSGRSISSRSSRETQYF

size: NA
V: TRBV6-1
D: NA
J: TRBJ1-4
DNA: TGTGCCAGCAGTGCCCACAGGGAGGCTAATGAAAAACTGTTTTTT
CDR3: CASSAHREANEKLFF

size: NA
V: TRBV7-8
D: NA
J: TRBJ1-2
DNA: TGTGCCAGCAGCTTAGCTGGACGGGAAAACTATGGCTACACCTTC
CDR3: CASSLAGRENYGYTF

size: NA
V: TRBV10-1
D: TRBD2
J: TRBJ2-7
DNA: TGCGCCAGCAGTGAGTCTAGCGGGCTGAGCTCCTACGAGCAGTACTTC
CDR3: CASSESSGLSSYEQYF

size: NA
V: TRBV2
D: TRBD2
J: TRBJ2-1
DNA: TGTGCCAGCAGTGTAGCGGGAGGTTACAATGAGCAGTTCTTC
CDR3: CASSVAGGYNEQFF

size: few
V: TRBV30
D: NA
J: TRBJ1-2
DNA: TGTGCCTGGAGCGCCCTGTTGGTAGCTAACTATGGCTACACCTTC
CDR3: CAWSALLVANYGYTF

size: once
V: TRBV19
D: NA
J: TRBJ1-1
DNA: TGTGCCAGTCTGAAAGGAGATTCCTTCGGAGCTTTCTTT
CDR3: CASLKGDSFGAFF

size: NA
V: TRBV5-1
D: NA
J: TRBJ2-1
DNA: TGCGCCAGCAGCTCACGGGGCGACAATGAGCAGTTCTTC
CDR3: CASSSRGDNEQFF

size: once
V: TRBV19
D: NA
J: TRBJ2-7
DNA: TGTGCCAGTACCCCGAATGGTGGGCTTGGAAGCGAGCAGTACTTC
CDR3: CASTPNGGLGSEQYF